This T cell receptor beta chain is drawn from a study of breast tumors, draining lymph nodes, adjacent tissues. Each CDR3 protein gets one entry after TCRdb re-called the multiplex PCR reads with MiXCR. The data hold 33,000 or so distinct CDR3 sequences, with over 55% observed a single time. Germline CDR1 is SNHLY and CDR2 is FYNNEI. CDR3 length: 13 residues. The ends were cut back, 7 bases at V and 0 bases at J, with 9 bases in the middle. J is TRBJ1-2 and V is TRBV2; D unresolved. This TCR derives from a female donor with breast cancer. Some clones in this sample may be carry-over from other donors' samples. Sequenced sample: breast tumor tissue. CDR3 protein: CASTAGANYGYTF. The CDR3 DNA follows: TGTGCCAGCACAGCAGGAGCTAACTATGGCTACACCTTC.